This is a list of T cell receptor beta chains from one sample in a study of blood T cells in healthy people across ages. TCRdb ran MiXCR on the 5' RACE reads and lists one entry per CDR3 protein. The table has about 800,000 distinct CDR3 sequences, 20% to 25% seen once; the top ten hold more than 3%. These data also featured in a second study, about T cells of mothers and their children.

Sequencing was performed on blood. Every receptor here comes from a boy aged 5-17 years in good health. CDR3s include the opening cysteine and the closing phenylalanine or tryptophan. A D gene is named only where the DNA matches it firmly. Rows give clone size only sometimes, using once, few, many, or a class for an expanded clone.

cdr3_length: 14; clone_size: few; j_call: TRBJ1-1; v_call: TRBV7-2; d_call: NA; cdr3_nt: TGTGCCAGCAGCTTAGTTGTGGGCTCTACTGAAGCTTTCTTT; cdr3_aa: CASSLVVGSTEAFF
cdr3_length: 14; clone_size: NA; j_call: TRBJ2-5; v_call: TRBV7-2; d_call: NA; cdr3_nt: TGTGCCAGCAGCCCGTTGTTGGGTTTTGAGACCCAGTACTTC; cdr3_aa: CASSPLLGFETQYF
cdr3_length: 13; clone_size: NA; j_call: TRBJ2-1; v_call: TRBV29-1; d_call: NA; cdr3_nt: TGCAGCGTTGATCGGCAAGACTACAATGAGCAGTTCTTC; cdr3_aa: CSVDRQDYNEQFF
cdr3_length: 17; clone_size: NA; j_call: TRBJ2-6; v_call: TRBV27; d_call: TRBD1; cdr3_nt: TGTGCCAGCAGTCTGGACAGGCTGCGCTCTGGGGCCAACGTCCTGACTTTC; cdr3_aa: CASSLDRLRSGANVLTF
cdr3_length: 16; clone_size: few; j_call: TRBJ2-3; v_call: TRBV9; d_call: NA; cdr3_nt: TGTGCCAGCGGCCCACAAACCCTATCAGGGGCAGATACGCAGTATTTT; cdr3_aa: CASGPQTLSGADTQYF
cdr3_length: 14; clone_size: NA; j_call: TRBJ2-7; v_call: TRBV7-2; d_call: NA; cdr3_nt: TGTGCCAGCAGTTTTAGGGACGGCTCCTACGAGCAGTACTTC; cdr3_aa: CASSFRDGSYEQYF
cdr3_length: 15; clone_size: NA; j_call: TRBJ2-2; v_call: TRBV24-1; d_call: NA; cdr3_nt: TGTGCCACCAGTGATTTGTTAGCCCCCACCGGGGAGCTGTTTTTT; cdr3_aa: CATSDLLAPTGELFF
cdr3_length: 18; clone_size: few; j_call: TRBJ2-3; v_call: TRBV6-6; d_call: NA; cdr3_nt: TGTGCCAGCAGTTACTCGAATAAGCCGACCCCTAGCACAGATACGCAGTATTTT; cdr3_aa: CASSYSNKPTPSTDTQYF
cdr3_length: 15; clone_size: once; j_call: TRBJ2-5; v_call: TRBV7-2; d_call: NA; cdr3_nt: TGTGCCAGCAGCTTAGCTCGGGGGAACCAAGAGACCCAGTACTTC; cdr3_aa: CASSLARGNQETQYF
cdr3_length: 11; clone_size: few; j_call: TRBJ2-1; v_call: TRBV5-1; d_call: NA; cdr3_nt: TGCGCCAGCACCCCCGGCGATGAGCAGTTCTTC; cdr3_aa: CASTPGDEQFF
cdr3_length: 13; clone_size: NA; j_call: TRBJ1-1; v_call: TRBV21-1; d_call: NA; cdr3_nt: TGTGCCACCCCGAACAGGGGACTTACTGAAGCTTTCTTT; cdr3_aa: CATPNRGLTEAFF
cdr3_length: 16; clone_size: few; j_call: TRBJ2-5; v_call: TRBV19; d_call: TRBD2; cdr3_nt: TGTGCCAGTAGTGCCTTGCTGGGACTAGCGGGAGAGACCCAGTACTTC; cdr3_aa: CASSALLGLAGETQYF
cdr3_length: 14; clone_size: few; j_call: TRBJ2-7; v_call: TRBV5-1; d_call: NA; cdr3_nt: TGCGCCAGCAGCTTTACAAGTGGCCCCTACGAGCAGTACTTC; cdr3_aa: CASSFTSGPYEQYF
cdr3_length: 16; clone_size: NA; j_call: TRBJ2-3; v_call: TRBV20-1; d_call: TRBD1; cdr3_nt: TGCAGTGCTGACTGGGACAGGCCAAGGGACGCAGATACGCAGTATTTT; cdr3_aa: CSADWDRPRDADTQYF
cdr3_length: 15; clone_size: NA; j_call: TRBJ2-7; v_call: TRBV7-2; d_call: NA; cdr3_nt: TGTGCCAGCAGCTTAGAAGAGGGGTGGCCCTACGAGCAGTACTTC; cdr3_aa: CASSLEEGWPYEQYF
cdr3_length: 14; clone_size: NA; j_call: TRBJ1-4; v_call: TRBV20-1; d_call: NA; cdr3_nt: TGCAGTGCTAGAGCCCCCACAACTAATGAAAAACTGTTTTTT; cdr3_aa: CSARAPTTNEKLFF
cdr3_length: 14; clone_size: few; j_call: TRBJ2-5; v_call: TRBV2; d_call: NA; cdr3_nt: TGTGCCAGCAAGGGTTGGGGGGGCCGAGAGACCCAGTACTTC; cdr3_aa: CASKGWGGRETQYF
cdr3_length: 17; clone_size: NA; j_call: TRBJ2-1; v_call: TRBV20-1; d_call: TRBD1; cdr3_nt: TGCAGTGCTAGAGAGCCTCCGGGACAGGGGTCCTACAATGAGCAGTTCTTC; cdr3_aa: CSAREPPGQGSYNEQFF
cdr3_length: 15; clone_size: few; j_call: TRBJ2-4; v_call: TRBV24-1; d_call: NA; cdr3_nt: TGTGCCACCAGTGACGGCAGTCAAGCCAAAAACATTCAGTACTTC; cdr3_aa: CATSDGSQAKNIQYF
cdr3_length: 14; clone_size: NA; j_call: TRBJ1-2; v_call: TRBV6-1; d_call: NA; cdr3_nt: TGTGCCAGCAGTAAGACAGCTCCTCCCTATGGCTACACCTTC; cdr3_aa: CASSKTAPPYGYTF
cdr3_length: 16; clone_size: NA; j_call: TRBJ2-1; v_call: TRBV9; d_call: TRBD2; cdr3_nt: TGTGCCAGCAGCCTAGCTGGGTGGGGGGGGTATAATGAGCAGTTCTTC; cdr3_aa: CASSLAGWGGYNEQFF
cdr3_length: 16; clone_size: NA; j_call: TRBJ2-7; v_call: TRBV10-3; d_call: TRBD1; cdr3_nt: TGTGCCATCAGTGAGTCCAAGACAGGGGCCTCCTACGAGCAGTACTTC; cdr3_aa: CAISESKTGASYEQYF
cdr3_length: 15; clone_size: NA; j_call: TRBJ2-5; v_call: TRBV12-5; d_call: NA; cdr3_nt: TGTGCTAGTGGTTCGCAGGGTCTCCTCGTTGAGACCCAGTACTTC; cdr3_aa: CASGSQGLLVETQYF
cdr3_length: 13; clone_size: few; j_call: TRBJ2-5; v_call: TRBV29-1; d_call: NA; cdr3_nt: TGCAGCGTTGGATGGGGGCGCCAAGAGACCCAGTACTTC; cdr3_aa: CSVGWGRQETQYF
cdr3_length: 15; clone_size: NA; j_call: TRBJ2-5; v_call: TRBV11-2; d_call: NA; cdr3_nt: TGTGCCAGCAGCTTACTCGCAGGGCGGCCTTGGACCCAGTACTTC; cdr3_aa: CASSLLAGRPWTQYF
cdr3_length: 14; clone_size: NA; j_call: TRBJ1-5; v_call: TRBV20-1; d_call: TRBD1; cdr3_nt: TGCAGTGCCGACAGGGGGACCAGCAATCAGCCCCAGCATTTT; cdr3_aa: CSADRGTSNQPQHF
cdr3_length: 16; clone_size: NA; j_call: TRBJ2-6; v_call: TRBV6-5; d_call: NA; cdr3_nt: TGTGCCAGCAGTTACAGGGCGACCTCTGGGGCCAACGTCCTGACTTTC; cdr3_aa: CASSYRATSGANVLTF
cdr3_length: 15; clone_size: NA; j_call: TRBJ2-7; v_call: TRBV6-2/TRBV6-3; d_call: TRBD1; cdr3_nt: TGTGCCAGCAGTTACGGGACAGGGGAATCCTACGAGCAGTACTTC; cdr3_aa: CASSYGTGESYEQYF
cdr3_length: 16; clone_size: NA; j_call: TRBJ1-1; v_call: TRBV7-9; d_call: NA; cdr3_nt: TGTGCCAGCATTGCTTTCGGCGGGGCGGGGAACACTGAAGCTTTCTTT; cdr3_aa: CASIAFGGAGNTEAFF
cdr3_length: 13; clone_size: few; j_call: TRBJ1-1; v_call: TRBV2; d_call: NA; cdr3_nt: TGTGCCAGCAGTGTGTTCAGGGTCTCTGAAGCTTTCTTT; cdr3_aa: CASSVFRVSEAFF
cdr3_length: 14; clone_size: few; j_call: TRBJ1-1; v_call: TRBV7-2; d_call: NA; cdr3_nt: TGCGCCAGCAGCTTAGCGCGTCTGAACACTGAAGCTTTCTTT; cdr3_aa: CASSLARLNTEAFF
cdr3_length: 12; clone_size: NA; j_call: TRBJ2-5; v_call: TRBV12-3/TRBV12-4; d_call: NA; cdr3_nt: TGTGCCAGCAGTCGTGGGTCGGAGACCCAGTACTTC; cdr3_aa: CASSRGSETQYF
cdr3_length: 13; clone_size: few; j_call: TRBJ2-7; v_call: TRBV20-1; d_call: TRBD2; cdr3_nt: TGCAGTGCCGTCAGACTAGCCCCCTACGAGCAGTACTTC; cdr3_aa: CSAVRLAPYEQYF
cdr3_length: 13; clone_size: NA; j_call: TRBJ1-2; v_call: TRBV5-5; d_call: NA; cdr3_nt: TGTGCCAGCAGCTTGGGGCAGCAATATGGCTACACCTTC; cdr3_aa: CASSLGQQYGYTF
cdr3_length: 15; clone_size: few; j_call: TRBJ1-6; v_call: TRBV28; d_call: NA; cdr3_nt: TGTGCCAGCAGTCCCAGGGCCAGTAGTAATTCACCCCTCCACTTT; cdr3_aa: CASSPRASSNSPLHF
cdr3_length: 15; clone_size: many; j_call: TRBJ2-5; v_call: TRBV10-3; d_call: TRBD1; cdr3_nt: TGTGCCATCAGGGGGACAGGGCCCGATCGGGAGACCCAGTACTTC; cdr3_aa: CAIRGTGPDRETQYF
cdr3_length: 15; clone_size: NA; j_call: TRBJ1-5; v_call: TRBV6-5; d_call: NA; cdr3_nt: TGTGCCAGCAGCCCTTTCGCGGGTAGCAATCAGCCCCAGCATTTT; cdr3_aa: CASSPFAGSNQPQHF
cdr3_length: 14; clone_size: NA; j_call: TRBJ1-1; v_call: TRBV7-9; d_call: NA; cdr3_nt: TGTGCCAGCGCCACCGGGACCATGAACACTGAAGCTTTCTTT; cdr3_aa: CASATGTMNTEAFF